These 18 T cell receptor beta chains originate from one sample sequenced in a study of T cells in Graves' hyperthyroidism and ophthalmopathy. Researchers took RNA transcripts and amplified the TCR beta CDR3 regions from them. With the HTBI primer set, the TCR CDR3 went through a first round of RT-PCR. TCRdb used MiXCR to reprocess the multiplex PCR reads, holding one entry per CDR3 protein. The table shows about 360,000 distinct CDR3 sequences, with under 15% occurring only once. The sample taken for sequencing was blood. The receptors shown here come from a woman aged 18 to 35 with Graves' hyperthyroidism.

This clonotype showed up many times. The CDR3 DNA sequence: TGTGCCAGCAGTTTATTTACGGGACTCTCGCAAGATACGCAGTATTTT. This translates into CASSLFTGLSQDTQYF. V and J are TRBV28 and TRBJ2-3, with a weak D call TRBD2 (6 bases). CDR1 and CDR2 (germline): MDHEN, SYDVKM. The CDR3 extends over 16 amino acids. The V gene lost 1 base and the J gene lost 5 bases, with 16 bases spanning the gap.

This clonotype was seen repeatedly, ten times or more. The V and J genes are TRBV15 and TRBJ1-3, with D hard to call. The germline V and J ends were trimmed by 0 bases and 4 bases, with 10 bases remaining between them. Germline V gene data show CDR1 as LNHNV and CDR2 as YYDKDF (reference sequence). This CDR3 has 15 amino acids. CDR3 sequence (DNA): TGTGCCACCAGCAGAGATTTAGGACCAGGAAACACCATATATTTT. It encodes CATSRDLGPGNTIYF.

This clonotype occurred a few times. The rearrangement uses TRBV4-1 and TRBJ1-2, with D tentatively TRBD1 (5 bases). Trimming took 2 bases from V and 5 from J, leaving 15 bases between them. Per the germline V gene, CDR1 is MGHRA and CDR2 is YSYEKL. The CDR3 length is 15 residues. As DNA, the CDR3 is TGCGCCAGCAGCCAATCCTGGATGGGGGAATATGGCTACACCTTC. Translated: CASSQSWMGEYGYTF.

The CDR3 spells CASRESLNTYEQYF. The CDR3 bases are TGTGCCAGCAGGGAATCCCTAAATACCTACGAGCAGTACTTC. This chain links TRBV5-6 with TRBJ2-7, with unresolved D. V lost 5 bases to trimming and J lost 2 bases, with 14 bases between them. Germline assignment: CDR1 SGHDT and CDR2 YYEEEE. The CDR3 is made up of 14 amino acids.

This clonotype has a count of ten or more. In DNA, the CDR3 is TGTGCCACCAGGGGAATGGACAGGGGAGGTCAGCCCCAGCATTTT. Protein product: CATRGMDRGGQPQHF. V is TRBV15 and J is TRBJ1-5, with 9 positions matching TRBD1. This CDR3 region has 15 residues. V was clipped by 6 bases and J by 6 bases; unmatched bases: 9. Germline loops: CDR1 LNHNV, CDR2 YYDKDF (reference sequence).

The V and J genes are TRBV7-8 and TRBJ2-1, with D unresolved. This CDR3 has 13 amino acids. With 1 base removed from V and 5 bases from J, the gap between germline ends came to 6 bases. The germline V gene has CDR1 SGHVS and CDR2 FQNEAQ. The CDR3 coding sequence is TGTGCCAGCAGCTTAGGGCCCGACAATGAGCAGTTCTTC. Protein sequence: CASSLGPDNEQFF.

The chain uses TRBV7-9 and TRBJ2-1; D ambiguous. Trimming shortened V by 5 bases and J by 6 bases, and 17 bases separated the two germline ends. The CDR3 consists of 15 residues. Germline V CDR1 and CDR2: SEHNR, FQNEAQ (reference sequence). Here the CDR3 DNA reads TGTGCCAGCAGCCCTCCCCCTCTAGGAATCAATGAGCAGTTCTTC. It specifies CASSPPPLGINEQFF.

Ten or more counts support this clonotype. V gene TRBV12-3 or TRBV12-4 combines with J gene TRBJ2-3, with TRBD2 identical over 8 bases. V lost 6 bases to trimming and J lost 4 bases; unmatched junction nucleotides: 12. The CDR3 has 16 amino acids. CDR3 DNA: TGTGCCAGCAGCTCCCAGGCGGGGGGAGGGGCAGATACGCAGTATTTT. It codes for CASSSQAGGGADTQYF.

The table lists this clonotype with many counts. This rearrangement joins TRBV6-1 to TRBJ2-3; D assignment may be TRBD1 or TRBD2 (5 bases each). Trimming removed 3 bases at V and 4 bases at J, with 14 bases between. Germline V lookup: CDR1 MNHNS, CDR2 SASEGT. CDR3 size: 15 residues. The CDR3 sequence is CASSEEVGAADTQYF. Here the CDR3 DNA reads TGTGCCAGCAGTGAGGAGGTAGGGGCCGCAGATACGCAGTATTTT.

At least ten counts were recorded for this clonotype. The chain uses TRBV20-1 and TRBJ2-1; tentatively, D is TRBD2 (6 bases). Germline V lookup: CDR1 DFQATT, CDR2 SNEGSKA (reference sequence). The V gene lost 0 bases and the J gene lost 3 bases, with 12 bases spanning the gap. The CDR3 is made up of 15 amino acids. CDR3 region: CSARDLAENYNEQFF. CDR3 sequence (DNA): TGCAGTGCTAGAGATTTAGCGGAGAACTACAATGAGCAGTTCTTC.

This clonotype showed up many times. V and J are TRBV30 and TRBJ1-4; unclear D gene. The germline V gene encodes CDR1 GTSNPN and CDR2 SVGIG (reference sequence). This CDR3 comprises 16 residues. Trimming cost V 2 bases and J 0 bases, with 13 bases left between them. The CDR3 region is CAWSSVSWATNEKLFF. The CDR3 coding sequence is TGTGCCTGGAGTAGCGTGTCGTGGGCAACTAATGAAAAACTGTTTTTT.

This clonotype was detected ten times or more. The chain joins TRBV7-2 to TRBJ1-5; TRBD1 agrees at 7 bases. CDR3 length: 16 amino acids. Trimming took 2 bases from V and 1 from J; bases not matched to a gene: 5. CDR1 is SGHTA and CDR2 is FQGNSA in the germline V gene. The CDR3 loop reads CASSLQGGGSNQPQHF. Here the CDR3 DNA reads TGTGCCAGCAGCTTACAGGGGGGGGGCAGCAATCAGCCCCAGCATTTT.

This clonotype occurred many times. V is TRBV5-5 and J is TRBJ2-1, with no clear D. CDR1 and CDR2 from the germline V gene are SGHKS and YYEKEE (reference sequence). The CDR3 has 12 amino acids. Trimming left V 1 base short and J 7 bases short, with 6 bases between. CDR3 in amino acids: CASSLRPNEQFF. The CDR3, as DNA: TGTGCCAGCAGCTTGCGGCCTAATGAGCAGTTCTTC. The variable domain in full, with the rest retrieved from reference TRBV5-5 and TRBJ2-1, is DAGVTQSPTHLIKTRGQQVTLRCSPISGHKSVSWYQQVLGQGPQFIFQYYEKEERGRGNFPDRFSARQFPNYSSELNVNALLLGDSALYLCASSLRPNEQFFGPGTRLTVL.

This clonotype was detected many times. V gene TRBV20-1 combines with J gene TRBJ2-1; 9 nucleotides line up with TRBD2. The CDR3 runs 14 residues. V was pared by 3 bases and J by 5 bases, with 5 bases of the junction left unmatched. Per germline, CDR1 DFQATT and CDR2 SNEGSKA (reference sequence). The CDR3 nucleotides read TGCAGTGCTAGCAGCGGGAGGCCCAACAATGAGCAGTTCTTC. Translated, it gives CSASSGRPNNEQFF.

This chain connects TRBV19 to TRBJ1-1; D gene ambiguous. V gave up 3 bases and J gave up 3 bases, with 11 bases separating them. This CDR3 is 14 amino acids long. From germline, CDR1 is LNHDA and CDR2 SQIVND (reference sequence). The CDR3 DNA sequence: TGTGCCAGTAGTATGAACGTCGGTTACACTGAAGCTTTCTTT. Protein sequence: CASSMNVGYTEAFF.

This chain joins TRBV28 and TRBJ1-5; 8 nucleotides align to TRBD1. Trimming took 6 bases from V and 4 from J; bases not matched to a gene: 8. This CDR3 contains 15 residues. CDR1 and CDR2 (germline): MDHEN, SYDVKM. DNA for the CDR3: TGTGCCAGCAGCTCAGGGGGCGAAGGGAATCAGCCCCAGCATTTT. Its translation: CASSSGGEGNQPQHF. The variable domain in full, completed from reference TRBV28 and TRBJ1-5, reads DVKVTQSSRYLVKRTGEKVFLECVQDMDHENMFWYRQDPGLGLRLIYFSYDVKMKEKGDIPEGYSVSREKKERFSLILESASTNQTSMYLCASSSGGEGNQPQHFGDGTRLSIL.

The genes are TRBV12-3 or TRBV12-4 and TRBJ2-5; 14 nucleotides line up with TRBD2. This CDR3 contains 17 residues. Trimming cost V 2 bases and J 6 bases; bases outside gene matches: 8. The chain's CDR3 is CASSLFGTSGSAKTQYF. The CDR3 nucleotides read TGTGCCAGCAGTTTATTTGGGACTAGCGGGAGTGCAAAGACCCAGTACTTC.

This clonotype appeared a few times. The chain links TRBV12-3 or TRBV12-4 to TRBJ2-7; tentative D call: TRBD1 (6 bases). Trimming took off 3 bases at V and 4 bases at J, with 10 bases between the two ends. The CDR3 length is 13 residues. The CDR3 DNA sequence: TGTGCCAGCAGTTTCGGACAGTGGTACGAGCAGTACTTC. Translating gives CASSFGQWYEQYF.